The T cell receptor beta chain under discussion was sequenced for a study of cytomegalovirus exposure and HLA in healthy donors. The V gene's germline CDR1 is MNHEY and CDR2 SVGAGI. The CDR3 is 11 amino acids. Trimming stripped 8 bases from V and 5 bases from J, with 10 bases between. This PCR relied on a set of 60 Vbeta primers and 13 Jbeta primers. The assay was immunoSEQ multiplex PCR, and TCRdb's table has in-frame clones only and misses some. The sample yields 100,000 or so clones, around 75% seen once. This chain connects TRBV6-5 to TRBJ2-7, with no clear D. Material: PBMCs. The sequence was collected from a man aged 25-40 years in good health and CMV-seronegative. CDR3 nucleotides: TGTGCCAGCGCCCTTTACAACGAGCAGTACTTC. Translation gives CASALYNEQYF.